This TCR beta chain was documented in a study of blood T cell repertoires in COVID-19. Overall study context: There were acute and convalescent COVID-19 samples, and they came from the United States, Italy and Spain. Nucleic acid was either cDNA or gDNA, and it came from T cells, B-cell-depleted T cells, or PBMCs.

The repertoire was sequenced with immunoSEQ multiplex PCR; TCRdb's copy has only in-frame clones and lacks some. The table records roughly 280,000 clones, 75% to 90% of them present only once. The CDR3 has 15 amino acids. V was shortened by 0 bases and J by 6 bases, with 9 bases between the two germline ends. The germline gives CDR1 MGHRA, CDR2 YSYEKL. The sample comprised peripheral blood. V is TRBV4-1 and J is TRBJ2-6; D gene unclear. The source is a man younger than 40 with active or convalescent COVID-19. The CDR3 sequence is CASSQDPGPANVLTF. The CDR3 nucleotides read TGCGCCAGCAGCCAAGATCCAGGTCCGGCCAACGTCCTGACTTTC.